These 29 T cell receptor beta chains were sequenced from one sample in a study of blood T cell repertoires in COVID-19. TCRdb's table, derived via immunoSEQ multiplex PCR, lists solely in-frame clones and lacks some. This table has some 290,000 clones, 75% to 90% appearing once. Sequenced: peripheral blood. These receptors were collected from a woman aged 25 to 39 with COVID-19, enrolled during active disease.

The chain recombines TRBV10-1 with TRBJ1-1; weak D call: TRBD1 (5 bases). The V end lost 0 bases, the J end lost 4 bases, and 6 bases lay between the germline ends. The CDR3 loop spans 13 amino acids. The germline V gene encodes CDR1 WNHNN and CDR2 SYGVQD (reference sequence). The CDR3 sequence: CASSESQGTEAFF. In nucleotides, the CDR3 is TGCGCCAGCAGTGAGTCGCAGGGCACTGAAGCTTTCTTT.

The gene calls are TRBV5-6 and TRBJ1-2; D is unresolved. This CDR3 has 14 residues. Germline lookup yields CDR1 SGHDT and CDR2 YYEEEE. V was shortened by 3 bases and J by 4 bases, with 13 bases between the two germline ends. This chain's CDR3 is CASSSRRSGYGYTF. The CDR3, as DNA: TGTGCCAGCAGCTCCCGGAGGTCTGGCTATGGCTACACCTTC.

In regard to this clone: This specimen includes other DNA sequences encoding the same CDR3. The V gene is TRBV5-1, the J gene TRBJ1-2; the match to TRBD1 covers 12 bases. The CDR3 length is 15 residues. Looked up from germline, CDR1 is SGHRS and CDR2 is YFSETQ. V shed 2 bases, J shed 5 bases, and the junction held 4 bases outside the gene matches. The CDR3 DNA is TGCGCCAGCAGCTTAGGGACAGGGGGCGGGTATGGCTACACCTTC. Its protein is CASSLGTGGGYGYTF.

By share of the sample, this clone is medium-sized. This chain's CDR3 is CASSIGTSYEQYF. In DNA, the CDR3 is TGTGCCAGCAGCATCGGGACTAGCTACGAGCAGTACTTC. This rearrangement joins TRBV7-6 to TRBJ2-7, with TRBD2 identical over 8 bases. The CDR3 totals 13 residues. Germline CDR1 reads SGHVS; CDR2 reads FNYEAQ. J was trimmed by 3 bases and V by 5 bases; bases with no gene match: 3. The full variable domain, in which reference TRBV7-6 and TRBJ2-7 provide the parts outside the CDR3, is GAGVSQSPRYKVTKRGQDVALRCDPISGHVSLYWYRQALGQGPEFLTYFNYEAQQDKSGLPNDRFSAERPEGSISTLTIQRTEQRDSAMYRCASSIGTSYEQYFGPGTRLTVT.

The V and J genes are TRBV13 and TRBJ2-7; 13 nucleotides align to TRBD2. V lost 4 bases and J lost 2; bases outside the gene matches: 8. Germline V lookup: CDR1 PRHDT, CDR2 FYEKMQ (reference sequence). This CDR3 contains 17 residues. CDR3 residues: CASSSAWGLAGTYEQYF. In DNA, the CDR3 is TGTGCCAGCAGCTCAGCATGGGGACTAGCGGGGACCTACGAGCAGTACTTC.

The chain is built from TRBV7-8 and TRBJ2-1; 7 bases agree with TRBD1. Germline V gene data show CDR1 as SGHVS and CDR2 as FQNEAQ. The CDR3 contains 15 residues. J lost 3 bases, V lost 5 bases, and 7 bases had no gene match. The CDR3 DNA reads TGTGCCAGCAGCCCCGGACAGGTGAGCTACAATGAGCAGTTCTTC. Its protein is CASSPGQVSYNEQFF.

A single count supports this clone. The chain carries TRBV9 and TRBJ1-1, with TRBD1 matching over 7 bases. CDR1 and CDR2 from the germline V gene are SGDLS and YYNGEE. The junction had 14 bases not matched to a gene; V was cut back by 4 bases and J by 5 bases. The CDR3 is 16 residues long. Here the CDR3 DNA reads TGTGCCAGCAGCCCGACAGGGTCGGTAGGGGATACTGAAGCTTTCTTT. This gives the protein CASSPTGSVGDTEAFF.

The chain combines TRBV15 with TRBJ2-3; perhaps TRBD2 as D (5 bases). Germline V lookup: CDR1 LNHNV, CDR2 YYDKDF (reference sequence). V lost 1 base, J lost 0 bases, and 11 bases lay in between. There are 16 residues in the CDR3. The CDR3 nucleotides read TGTGCCACCAGCAGAGTTCTAGCAGCTAGCACAGATACGCAGTATTTT. This codes for CATSRVLAASTDTQYF.

The chain couples TRBV5-6 to TRBJ2-2; unclear D gene. The ends were cut back, 1 base at V and 1 base at J, with 14 bases in the middle. The length of the CDR3 is 17 residues. CDR1 is SGHDT, CDR2 YYEEEE, per germline. The CDR3 reads CASSLMFGAGNTGELFF. The CDR3 DNA reads as TGTGCCAGCAGCTTGATGTTTGGTGCAGGGAACACCGGGGAGCTGTTTTTT.

The chain carries TRBV30 and TRBJ1-2, with TRBD1 as a possible D gene (6 bases). The V end was cut by 2 bases, the J end by 8 bases, with 15 bases between. This CDR3 region has 13 residues. Germline CDR1 and CDR2: GTSNPN and SVGIG (reference sequence). The CDR3 sequence is CAWSSRDIGGYTF. The DNA of the CDR3 is TGTGCCTGGAGTTCTCGGGACATCGGGGGCTACACCTTC.

The genes are TRBV11-3 and TRBJ2-2, with 7 bases fitting TRBD2. Germline CDR1 is SGHNT and CDR2 is YENEEA. The CDR3 is made up of 15 amino acids. The junction had 7 bases not matched to a gene; V was cut back by 2 bases and J by 7 bases. CDR3 nucleotides: TGTGCCAGCAGCTTATCTAGCGGCGTGGGCGGGGAGCTGTTTTTT. It translates to CASSLSSGVGGELFF.

The chain is built from TRBV11-3 and TRBJ2-2; D unresolved. Germline V CDR1 and CDR2: SGHNT, YENEEA. V dropped 1 base and J dropped 4 bases, with 7 bases sitting between them. The CDR3 is made up of 14 amino acids. CDR3: CASSLVATTGELFF. The DNA of the CDR3 is TGTGCCAGCAGCTTAGTGGCCACCACCGGGGAGCTGTTTTTT.

V gene TRBV27 combines with J gene TRBJ2-3, with a weak D call TRBD1 (6 bases). The V gene lost 0 bases and the J gene lost 3 bases, with 19 bases spanning the gap. Looked up from germline, CDR1 is MNHEY and CDR2 is SMNVEV (reference sequence). This CDR3 region has 18 residues. CDR3 nucleotides: TGTGCCAGCAGTTTATCGACACCTACAGGGCTGGGGACAGATACGCAGTATTTT. It specifies CASSLSTPTGLGTDTQYF.

The gene calls are TRBV9 and TRBJ1-2; maybe TRBD1 (5 bases). Trimming shortened V by 0 bases and J by 5 bases, and 11 bases separated the two germline ends. This CDR3 is built from 14 residues. In germline, CDR1 is SGDLS, CDR2 YYNGEE. The chain's CDR3 is CASSVDDRLYGYTF. In DNA, the CDR3 is TGTGCCAGCAGCGTAGATGACAGACTTTATGGCTACACCTTC.

This chain uses TRBV2 with TRBJ1-2; no clear D. The CDR3 is 14 residues long. Germline V gives CDR1 SNHLY, CDR2 FYNNEI. The V end lost 5 bases, the J end lost 0 bases, and 10 bases lay between the germline ends. This CDR3 reads CASSTEQANYGYTF. The CDR3 DNA reads TGTGCCAGCAGTACAGAGCAAGCTAACTATGGCTACACCTTC.

The chain has TRBV14 and TRBJ2-7; a possible D gene is TRBD1 (5 bases). Germline CDR1 reads SGHDN; CDR2 reads FVKESK. This CDR3 comprises 12 residues. V was clipped by 1 base and J by 7 bases, with 8 bases between them. The DNA of the CDR3 is TGTGCCAGCAGCCAAGTGAAGGGGGAGCAGTACTTC. This gives the protein CASSQVKGEQYF. Combining the CDR3 with reference TRBV14 and TRBJ2-7 gives the whole variable domain EAGVTQFPSHSVIEKGQTVTLRCDPISGHDNLYWYRRVMGKEIKFLLHFVKESKQDESGMPNNRFLAERTGGTYSTLKVQPAELEDSGVYFCASSQVKGEQYFGPGTRLTVT.

V usage is TRBV15 and J usage is TRBJ2-4; D is possibly TRBD1 (6 bases). V was shortened by 0 bases and J by 1 base, with 16 bases between the two germline ends. This CDR3 contains 18 residues. The V gene's germline CDR1 is LNHNV and CDR2 YYDKDF (reference sequence). The DNA of the CDR3 is TGTGCCACCAGCAGAGATCTAGTGGCAGGGGTGGCCAAAAACATTCAGTACTTC. This translates into CATSRDLVAGVAKNIQYF.

This rearrangement joins TRBV5-1 to TRBJ2-3; 8 positions agree with TRBD2. The CDR3 loop spans 17 amino acids. CDR1 SGHRS and CDR2 YFSETQ come from the germline V gene. With 5 bases clipped from V and 0 bases from J, the junction kept 11 bases outside the gene matches. The CDR3: CASSPKREILSTDTQYF. The CDR3 bases are TGCGCCAGCAGTCCGAAGCGGGAGATCCTTAGCACAGATACGCAGTATTTT.

The rearrangement links TRBV5-1 to TRBJ1-1; 10 nucleotides line up with TRBD1. V was clipped by 4 bases and J by 5 bases; unmatched bases: 14. The V gene's germline CDR1 is SGHRS and CDR2 YFSETQ. This CDR3 comprises 17 residues. The CDR3 nucleotides are TGCGCCAGCAGCGGGGCGACAGGGGGCTTGAAAGGAACTGAAGCTTTCTTT. The encoded protein is CASSGATGGLKGTEAFF.

This clone was found many times. DNA of the CDR3: TGCGCCAGCAGCTTGGATACTAGCGGGAGTTTCAACGAGCAGTACTTC. Protein product: CASSLDTSGSFNEQYF. V gene TRBV5-1 combines with J gene TRBJ2-7; 11 positions agree with TRBD2. The germline V gene encodes CDR1 SGHRS and CDR2 YFSETQ. V dropped 0 bases and J dropped 5; count of bases not matched to a gene: 7. CDR3 size: 16 residues.

The chain employs TRBV1 and TRBJ2-7; the D call of TRBD1 is as the table states it, not checked on the DNA. TRBV1 represents a pseudogene. This CDR3 contains 14 residues. The CDR3 sequence is CTSSHSTGSYEQYF. The CDR3 bases are TGCACCAGCAGCCATTCGACAGGATCCTACGAGCAGTACTTC.

The V call is TRBV11-2, the J call TRBJ1-4, with TRBD1 identical over 8 bases. This CDR3 spans 14 amino acids. V was clipped by 7 bases and J by 4 bases; unmatched bases: 5. Looked up from germline, CDR1 is SGHAT and CDR2 is FQNNGV. The CDR3 DNA reads as TGTGCCAGCAATCAGGGACAGGATAATGAAAAACTGTTTTTT. Translation: CASNQGQDNEKLFF.

The chain has TRBV5-4 and TRBJ2-7; 9 bases are shared with TRBD2. Germline lookup yields CDR1 SGHNT and CDR2 YYREEE (reference sequence). Trimming at V came to 3 bases and at J to 5 bases, leaving 3 bases not matched to a gene. This CDR3 spans 13 amino acids. The CDR3 protein is CASSSGLADEQYF. The CDR3 region has the DNA TGTGCCAGCAGCTCGGGACTAGCCGACGAGCAGTACTTC.

The rearrangement joins TRBV6-5 to TRBJ1-3; no definite D call. This CDR3 region has 13 residues. Germline lookup yields CDR1 MNHEY and CDR2 SVGAGI. The ends were cut back, 5 bases at V and 8 bases at J, with 13 bases in the middle. The CDR3 loop reads CASSQTIRDTIYF. CDR3 bases: TGTGCCAGCAGTCAGACCATTCGGGACACCATATATTTT.

The chain employs TRBV9 and TRBJ2-3; 14 nucleotides line up with TRBD2. CDR1 and CDR2 (germline): SGDLS, YYNGEE. Unmatched junction bases numbered 4, after V lost 4 bases and J lost 3 bases. The CDR3 length is 16 residues. The CDR3 DNA reads as TGTGCCAGCAGCAGGGGACTAGCGGGAGTAACAGATACGCAGTATTTT. Its protein product is CASSRGLAGVTDTQYF.

The chain has TRBV7-3 and TRBJ2-3, with D maybe TRBD2 (5 bases). V was cut by 1 base and J by 4 bases, with 9 bases left in between. The germline V gene has CDR1 SGHTA and CDR2 FQGTGA. The length of the CDR3 is 14 residues. This CDR3 is CASSLNFGADTQYF. The DNA for the CDR3 is TGTGCCAGCAGCTTAAATTTCGGGGCAGATACGCAGTATTTT.

This chain uses TRBV3-1 (or the pseudogene TRBV3-2) with TRBJ2-3, with TRBD2 identical over 10 bases. Germline CDR1 is LGHDT and CDR2 is YNNKEL (reference sequence). The CDR3 runs 15 residues. Trimming took 2 bases from V and 3 from J; bases not matched to a gene: 2. In DNA form, the CDR3 reads TGTGCCAGCAGCCAACTAGCGGGAGAGACAGATACGCAGTATTTT. This gives the protein CASSQLAGETDTQYF.

The chain is built from TRBV19 and TRBJ2-3; 7 bases agree with TRBD1. Losses at the gene ends were 6 bases for V and 0 bases for J; bases not matched to a gene: 3. Germline V gives CDR1 LNHDA, CDR2 SQIVND (reference sequence). CDR3 length: 14 residues. The chain's CDR3 is CASRGTASTDTQYF. CDR3 nucleotides: TGTGCCAGTAGGGGGACAGCAAGCACAGATACGCAGTATTTT.

The chain has TRBV10-1 and TRBJ2-3; TRBD1 matches 7 bases. Losses at the gene ends were 4 bases for V and 4 bases for J; bases not matched to a gene: 5. The CDR3 runs to 14 residues. CDR1 and CDR2 (germline): WNHNN, SYGVQD (reference sequence). CDR3 amino acids: CASSATGVADTQYF. In DNA form, the CDR3 reads TGCGCCAGCAGTGCAACAGGGGTTGCAGATACGCAGTATTTT.